This T cell receptor (beta chain) was profiled in a study of T cell responses to AZD1222 COVID-19 vaccine. The study, taken as a whole, reports: At baseline, just a handful of AZD1222 recipients tested seropositive. Spike-wide coverage was observed for vaccine-associated CD4 TCRs, with dominant responses at 160-218 and 743-854.

This clone appeared a single time. Its antigen is currently unknown. V was pared by 6 bases and J by 1 base, with 12 bases between. Per the germline V gene, CDR1 is MNHEY and CDR2 is SVGAGI. This CDR3 has 15 amino acids. Clones were read by immunoSEQ multiplex PCR, and TCRdb kept only the in-frame ones, dropping some. This table holds 150,000 or so clones, over 75% found once. The specimen comprised peripheral blood, sampled on day 0 of AZD1222 vaccination. This receptor was identified in an adult in good health. The chain links TRBV6-5 to TRBJ2-2; D is unresolved. CDR3 in amino acids: CASRSFGQNTGELFF. The CDR3 nucleotides are TGTGCCAGCAGGTCATTTGGGCAGAACACCGGGGAGCTGTTTTTT.